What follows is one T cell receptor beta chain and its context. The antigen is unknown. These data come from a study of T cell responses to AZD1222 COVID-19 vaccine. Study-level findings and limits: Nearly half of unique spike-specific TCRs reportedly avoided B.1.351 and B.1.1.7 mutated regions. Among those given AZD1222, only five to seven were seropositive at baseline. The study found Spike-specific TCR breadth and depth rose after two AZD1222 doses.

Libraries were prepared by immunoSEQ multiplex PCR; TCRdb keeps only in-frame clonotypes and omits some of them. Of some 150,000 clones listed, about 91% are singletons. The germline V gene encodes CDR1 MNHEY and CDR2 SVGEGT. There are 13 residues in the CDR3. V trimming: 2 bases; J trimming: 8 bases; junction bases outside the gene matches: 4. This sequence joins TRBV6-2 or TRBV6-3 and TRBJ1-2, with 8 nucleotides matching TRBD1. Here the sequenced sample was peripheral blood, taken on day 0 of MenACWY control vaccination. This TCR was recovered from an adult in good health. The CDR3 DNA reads TGTGCCAGCAGTTACGGGCCAGGGGGCGGCTACACCTTC. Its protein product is CASSYGPGGGYTF.